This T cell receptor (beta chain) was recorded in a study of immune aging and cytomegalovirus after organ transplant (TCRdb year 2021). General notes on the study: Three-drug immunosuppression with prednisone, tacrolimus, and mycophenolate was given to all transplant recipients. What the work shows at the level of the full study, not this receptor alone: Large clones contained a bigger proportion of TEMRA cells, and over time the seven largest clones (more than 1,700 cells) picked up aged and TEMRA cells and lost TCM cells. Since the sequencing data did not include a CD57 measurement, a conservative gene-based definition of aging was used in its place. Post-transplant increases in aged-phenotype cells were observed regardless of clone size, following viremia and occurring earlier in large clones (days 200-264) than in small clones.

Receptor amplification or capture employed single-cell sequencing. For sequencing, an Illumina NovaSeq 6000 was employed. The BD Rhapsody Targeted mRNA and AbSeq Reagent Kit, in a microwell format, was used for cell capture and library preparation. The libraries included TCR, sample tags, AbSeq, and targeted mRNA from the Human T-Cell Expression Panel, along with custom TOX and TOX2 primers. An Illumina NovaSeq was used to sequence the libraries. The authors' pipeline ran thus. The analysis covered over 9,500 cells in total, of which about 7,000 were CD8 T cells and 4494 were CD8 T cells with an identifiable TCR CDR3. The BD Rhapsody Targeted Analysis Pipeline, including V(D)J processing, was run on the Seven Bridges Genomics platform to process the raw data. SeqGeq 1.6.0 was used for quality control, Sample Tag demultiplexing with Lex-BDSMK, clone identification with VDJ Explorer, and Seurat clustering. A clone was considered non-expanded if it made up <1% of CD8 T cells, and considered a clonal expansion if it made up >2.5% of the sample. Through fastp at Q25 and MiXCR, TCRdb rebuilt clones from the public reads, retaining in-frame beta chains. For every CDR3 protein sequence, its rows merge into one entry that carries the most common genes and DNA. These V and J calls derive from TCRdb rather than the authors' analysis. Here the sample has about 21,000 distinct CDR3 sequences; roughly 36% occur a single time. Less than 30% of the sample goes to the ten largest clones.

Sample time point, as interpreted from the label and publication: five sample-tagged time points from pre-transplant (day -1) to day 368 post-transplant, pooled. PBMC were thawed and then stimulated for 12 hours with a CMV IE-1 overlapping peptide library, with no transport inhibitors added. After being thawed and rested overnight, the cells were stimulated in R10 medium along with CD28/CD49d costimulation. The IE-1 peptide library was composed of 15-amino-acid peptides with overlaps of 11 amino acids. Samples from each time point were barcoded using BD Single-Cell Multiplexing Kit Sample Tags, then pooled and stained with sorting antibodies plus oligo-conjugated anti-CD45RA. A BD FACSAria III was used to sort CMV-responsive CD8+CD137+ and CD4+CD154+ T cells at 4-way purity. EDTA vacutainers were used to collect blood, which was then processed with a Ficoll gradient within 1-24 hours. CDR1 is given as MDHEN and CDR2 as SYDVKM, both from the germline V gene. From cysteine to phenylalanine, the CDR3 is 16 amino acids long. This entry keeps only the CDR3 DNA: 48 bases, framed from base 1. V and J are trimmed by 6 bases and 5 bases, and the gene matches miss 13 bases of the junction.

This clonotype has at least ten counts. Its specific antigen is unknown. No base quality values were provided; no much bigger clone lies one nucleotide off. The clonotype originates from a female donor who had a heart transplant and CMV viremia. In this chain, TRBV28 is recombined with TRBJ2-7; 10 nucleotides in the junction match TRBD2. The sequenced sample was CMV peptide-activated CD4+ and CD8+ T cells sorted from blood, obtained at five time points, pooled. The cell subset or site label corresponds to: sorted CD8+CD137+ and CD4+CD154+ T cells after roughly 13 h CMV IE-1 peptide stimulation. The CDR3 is CASSSPSSGSGDEQYF. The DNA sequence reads TGTGCCAGCAGCTCCCCCTCTAGCGGGAGTGGCGACGAGCAGTACTTC.